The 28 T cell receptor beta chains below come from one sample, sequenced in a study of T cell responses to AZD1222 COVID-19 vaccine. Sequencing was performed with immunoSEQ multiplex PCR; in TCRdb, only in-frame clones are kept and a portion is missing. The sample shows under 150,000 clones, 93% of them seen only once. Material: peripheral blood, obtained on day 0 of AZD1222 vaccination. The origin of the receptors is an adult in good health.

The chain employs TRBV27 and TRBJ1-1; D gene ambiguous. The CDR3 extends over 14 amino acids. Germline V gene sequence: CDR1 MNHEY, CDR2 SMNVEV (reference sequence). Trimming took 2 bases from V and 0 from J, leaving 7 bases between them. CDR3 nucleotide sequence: TGTGCCAGCAGTTTAGGAGGGCTGAACACTGAAGCTTTCTTT. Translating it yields CASSLGGLNTEAFF.

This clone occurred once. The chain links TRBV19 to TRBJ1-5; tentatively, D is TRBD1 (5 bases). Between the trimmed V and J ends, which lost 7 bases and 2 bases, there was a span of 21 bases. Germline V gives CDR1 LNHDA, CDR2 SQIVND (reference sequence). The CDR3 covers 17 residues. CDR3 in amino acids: CASTRQGEEFGNQPQHF. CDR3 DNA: TGTGCCAGTACCCGGCAGGGAGAGGAGTTTGGCAATCAGCCCCAGCATTTT.

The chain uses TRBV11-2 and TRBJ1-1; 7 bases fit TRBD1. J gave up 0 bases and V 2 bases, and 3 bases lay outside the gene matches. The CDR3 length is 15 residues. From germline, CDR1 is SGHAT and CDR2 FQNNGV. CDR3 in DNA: TGTGCCAGCAGCTTAAACAGGGGTATGAACACTGAAGCTTTCTTT. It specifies CASSLNRGMNTEAFF.

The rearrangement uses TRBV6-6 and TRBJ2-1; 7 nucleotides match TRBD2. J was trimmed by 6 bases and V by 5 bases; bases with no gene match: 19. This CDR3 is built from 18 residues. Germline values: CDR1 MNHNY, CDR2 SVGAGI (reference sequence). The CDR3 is CASSPSQYGAGVGNEQFF. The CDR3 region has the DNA TGTGCCAGCAGTCCGTCCCAGTACGGGGCGGGAGTCGGCAATGAGCAGTTCTTC.

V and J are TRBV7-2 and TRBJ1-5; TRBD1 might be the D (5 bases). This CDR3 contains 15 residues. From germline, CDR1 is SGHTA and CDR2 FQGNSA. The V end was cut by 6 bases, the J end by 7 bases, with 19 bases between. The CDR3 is CASSKSRGVTQPQHF. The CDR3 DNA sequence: TGTGCCAGCAGTAAAAGCCGGGGGGTGACGCAGCCCCAGCATTTT.

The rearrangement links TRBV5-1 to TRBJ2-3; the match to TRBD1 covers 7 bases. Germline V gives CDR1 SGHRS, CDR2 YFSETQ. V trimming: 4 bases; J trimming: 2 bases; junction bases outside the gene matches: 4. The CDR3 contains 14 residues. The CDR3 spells CASSGGQSTDTQYF. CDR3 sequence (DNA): TGCGCCAGCAGCGGGGGACAGTCCACAGATACGCAGTATTTT.

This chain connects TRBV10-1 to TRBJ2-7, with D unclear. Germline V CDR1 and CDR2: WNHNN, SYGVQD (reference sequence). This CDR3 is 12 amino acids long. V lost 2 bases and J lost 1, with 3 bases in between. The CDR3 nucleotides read TGCGCCAGCAGTGAGAATTCCTACGAGCAGTACTTC. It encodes CASSENSYEQYF.

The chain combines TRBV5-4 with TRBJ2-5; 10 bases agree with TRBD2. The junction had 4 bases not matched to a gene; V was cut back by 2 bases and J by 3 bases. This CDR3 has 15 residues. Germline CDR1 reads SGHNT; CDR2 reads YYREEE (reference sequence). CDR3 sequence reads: CASSLGGLAEETQYF. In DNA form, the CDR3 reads TGTGCCAGCAGCTTAGGCGGACTAGCGGAAGAGACCCAGTACTTC.

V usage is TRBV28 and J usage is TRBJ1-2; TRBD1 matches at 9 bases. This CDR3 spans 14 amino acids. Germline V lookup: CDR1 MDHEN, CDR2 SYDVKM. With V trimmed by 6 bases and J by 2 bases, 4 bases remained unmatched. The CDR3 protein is CASRSTGGNYGYTF. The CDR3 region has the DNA TGTGCCAGCAGGTCAACAGGGGGCAACTATGGCTACACCTTC.

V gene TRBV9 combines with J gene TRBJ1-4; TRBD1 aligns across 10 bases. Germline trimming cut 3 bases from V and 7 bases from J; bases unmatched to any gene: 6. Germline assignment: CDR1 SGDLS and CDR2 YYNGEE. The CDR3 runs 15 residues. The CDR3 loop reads CASSARQGASEKLFF. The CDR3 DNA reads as TGTGCCAGCAGCGCCCGACAGGGGGCCTCTGAAAAACTGTTTTTT.

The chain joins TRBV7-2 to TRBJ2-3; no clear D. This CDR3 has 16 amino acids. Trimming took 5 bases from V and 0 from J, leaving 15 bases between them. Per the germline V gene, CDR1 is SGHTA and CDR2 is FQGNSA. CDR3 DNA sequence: TGTGCCAGCAGCAAAGGAGTTGCGCCTAGCACAGATACGCAGTATTTT. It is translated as CASSKGVAPSTDTQYF.

CDR3 amino acids: CASSSSGKSGNTIYF. CDR3 bases: TGTGCCAGCAGCTCATCAGGGAAATCTGGAAACACCATATATTTT. The chain uses TRBV7-9 and TRBJ1-3; D is perhaps TRBD1 (5 bases). Germline values: CDR1 SEHNR, CDR2 FQNEAQ (reference sequence). The V gene lost 4 bases and the J gene lost 1 base, with 11 bases spanning the gap. The CDR3 extends over 15 amino acids.

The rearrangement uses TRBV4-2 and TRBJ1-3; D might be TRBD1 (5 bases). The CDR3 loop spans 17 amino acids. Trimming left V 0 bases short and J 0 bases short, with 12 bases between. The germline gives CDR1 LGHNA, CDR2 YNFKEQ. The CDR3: CASSQDRDSGSGNTIYF. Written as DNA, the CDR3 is TGTGCCAGCAGCCAAGATCGCGACAGCGGCTCTGGAAACACCATATATTTT.

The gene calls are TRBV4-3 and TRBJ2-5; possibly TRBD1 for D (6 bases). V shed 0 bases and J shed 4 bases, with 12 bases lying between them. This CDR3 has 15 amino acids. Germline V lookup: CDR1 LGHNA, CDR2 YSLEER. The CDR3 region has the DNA TGCGCCAGCAGCCAAGATCCTGGCAGGGGAGAGACCCAGTACTTC. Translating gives CASSQDPGRGETQYF.

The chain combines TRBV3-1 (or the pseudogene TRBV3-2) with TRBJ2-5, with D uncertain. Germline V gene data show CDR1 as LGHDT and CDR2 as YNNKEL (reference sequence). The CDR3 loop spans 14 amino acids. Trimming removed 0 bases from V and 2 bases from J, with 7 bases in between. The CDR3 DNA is TGTGCCAGCAGCCAAGATGTAGTACAAGAGACCCAGTACTTC. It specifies CASSQDVVQETQYF.

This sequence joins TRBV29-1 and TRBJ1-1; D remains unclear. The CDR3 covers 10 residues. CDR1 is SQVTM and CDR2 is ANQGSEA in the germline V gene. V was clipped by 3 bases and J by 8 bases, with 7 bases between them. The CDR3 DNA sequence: TGCAGCGTTGACCCTGGGGAAGCTTTCTTT. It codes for CSVDPGEAFF.

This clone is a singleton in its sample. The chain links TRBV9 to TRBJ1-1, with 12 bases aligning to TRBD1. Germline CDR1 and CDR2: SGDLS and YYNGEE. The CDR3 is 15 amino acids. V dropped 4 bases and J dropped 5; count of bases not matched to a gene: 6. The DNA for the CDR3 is TGTGCCAGCAGCATGGGACAGGGGGCCGATACTGAAGCTTTCTTT. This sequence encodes CASSMGQGADTEAFF.

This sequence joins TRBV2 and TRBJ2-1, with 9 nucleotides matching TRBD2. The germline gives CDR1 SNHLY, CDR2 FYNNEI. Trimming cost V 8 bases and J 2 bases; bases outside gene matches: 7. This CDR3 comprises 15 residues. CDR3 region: CASCTGLATYNEQFF. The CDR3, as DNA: TGTGCCAGCTGTACGGGACTAGCAACCTACAATGAGCAGTTCTTC.

The CDR3 is CSVGPRGQGYGYTF. The CDR3 DNA is TGCAGCGTTGGCCCAAGAGGACAGGGGTATGGCTACACCTTC. V gene TRBV29-1 combines with J gene TRBJ1-2; 9 nucleotides align to TRBD1. Germline V CDR1 and CDR2: SQVTM, ANQGSEA. CDR3 length: 14 residues. The ends lost 4 bases at V and 5 bases at J; junction bases unmatched: 8.

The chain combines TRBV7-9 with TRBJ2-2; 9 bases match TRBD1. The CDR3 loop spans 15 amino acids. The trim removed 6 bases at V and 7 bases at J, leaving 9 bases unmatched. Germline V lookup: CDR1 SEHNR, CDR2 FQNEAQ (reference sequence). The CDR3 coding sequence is TGTGCCAGCAGTCCCACAGGGGGCTTAAGCGGGGAGCTGTTTTTT. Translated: CASSPTGGLSGELFF.

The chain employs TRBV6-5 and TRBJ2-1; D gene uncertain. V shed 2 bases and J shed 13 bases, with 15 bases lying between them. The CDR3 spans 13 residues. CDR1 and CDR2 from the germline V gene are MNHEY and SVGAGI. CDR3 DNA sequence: TGTGCCAGCAGTTACCCACCCGCGCGTCTCCAGTTCTTC. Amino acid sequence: CASSYPPARLQFF.

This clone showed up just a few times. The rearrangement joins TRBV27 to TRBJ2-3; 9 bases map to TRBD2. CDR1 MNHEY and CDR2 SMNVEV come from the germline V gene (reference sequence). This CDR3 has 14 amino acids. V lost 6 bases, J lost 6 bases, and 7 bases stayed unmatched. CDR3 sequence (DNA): TGTGCCAGCAGCCAAGCGGGGGGCTTGGATACGCAGTATTTT. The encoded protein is CASSQAGGLDTQYF.

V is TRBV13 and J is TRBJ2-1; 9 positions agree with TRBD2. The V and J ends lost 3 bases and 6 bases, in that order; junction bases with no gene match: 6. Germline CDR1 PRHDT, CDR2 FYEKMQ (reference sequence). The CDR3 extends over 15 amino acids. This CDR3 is CASSLGLAPINEQFF. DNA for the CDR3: TGTGCCAGCAGCTTGGGACTAGCTCCGATCAATGAGCAGTTCTTC.

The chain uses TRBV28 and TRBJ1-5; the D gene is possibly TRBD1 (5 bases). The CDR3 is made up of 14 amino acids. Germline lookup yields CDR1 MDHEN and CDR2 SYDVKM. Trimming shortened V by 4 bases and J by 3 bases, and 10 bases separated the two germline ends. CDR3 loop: CASSSSGPNQPQHF. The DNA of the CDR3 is TGTGCCAGCAGTTCCTCGGGGCCCAATCAGCCCCAGCATTTT. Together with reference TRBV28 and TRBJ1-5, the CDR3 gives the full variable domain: DVKVTQSSRYLVKRTGEKVFLECVQDMDHENMFWYRQDPGLGLRLIYFSYDVKMKEKGDIPEGYSVSREKKERFSLILESASTNQTSMYLCASSSSGPNQPQHFGDGTRLSIL.

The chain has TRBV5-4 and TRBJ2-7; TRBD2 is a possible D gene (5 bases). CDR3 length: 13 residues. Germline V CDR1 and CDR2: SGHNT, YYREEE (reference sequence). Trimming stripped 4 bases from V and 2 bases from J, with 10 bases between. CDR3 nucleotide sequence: TGTGCCAGCAGCCCGGCGGGCCCCTACGAGCAGTACTTC. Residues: CASSPAGPYEQYF. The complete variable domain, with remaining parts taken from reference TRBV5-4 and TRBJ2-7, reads ETGVTQSPTHLIKTRGQQVTLRCSSQSGHNTVSWYQQALGQGPQFIFQYYREEENGRGNFPPRFSGLQFPNYSSELNVNALELDDSALYLCASSPAGPYEQYFGPGTRLTVT.

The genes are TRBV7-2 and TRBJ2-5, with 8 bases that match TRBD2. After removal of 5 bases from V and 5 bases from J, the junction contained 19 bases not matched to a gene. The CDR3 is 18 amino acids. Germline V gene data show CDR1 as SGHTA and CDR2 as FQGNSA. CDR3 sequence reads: CASSPRSSGKYRRETQYF. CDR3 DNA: TGTGCCAGCAGCCCCCGGAGTAGCGGGAAATATCGGCGGGAGACCCAGTACTTC. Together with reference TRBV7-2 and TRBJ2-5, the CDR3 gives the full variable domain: GAGVSQSPSNKVTEKGKDVELRCDPISGHTALYWYRQSLGQGLEFLIYFQGNSAPDKSGLPSDRFSAERTGGSVSTLTIQRTQQEDSAVYLCASSPRSSGKYRRETQYFGPGTRLLVL.

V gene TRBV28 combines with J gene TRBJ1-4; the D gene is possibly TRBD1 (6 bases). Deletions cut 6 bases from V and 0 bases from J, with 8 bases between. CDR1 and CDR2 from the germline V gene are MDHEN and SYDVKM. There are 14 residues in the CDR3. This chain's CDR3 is CASSRQATNEKLFF. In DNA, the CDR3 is TGTGCCAGCAGCCGACAGGCAACTAATGAAAAACTGTTTTTT.

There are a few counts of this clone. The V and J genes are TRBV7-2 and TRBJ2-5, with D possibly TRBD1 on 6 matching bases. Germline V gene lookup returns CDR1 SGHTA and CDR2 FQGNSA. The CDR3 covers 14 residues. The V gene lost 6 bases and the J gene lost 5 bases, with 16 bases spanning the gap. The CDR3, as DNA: TGTGCCAGCAGTCAGGACAGTGGTGGGGAGACCCAGTACTTC. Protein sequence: CASSQDSGGETQYF.